This T cell receptor (beta chain) originates from a study of control samples from healthy donors and cancer patients. Generated by immunoSEQ multiplex PCR, the TCRdb table keeps only in-frame clones and is missing some. The sample records over 150,000 clones, over 90% being singletons. Germline V lookup: CDR1 SGHKS, CDR2 YYEKEE (reference sequence). The CDR3 runs to 14 residues. Trimming removed 2 bases from V and 4 bases from J, with 12 bases in between. The chain carries TRBV5-5 and TRBJ1-1; D is perhaps TRBD1 (6 bases). The sequenced material came from blood. This receptor was taken from a woman aged 25 to 45 in good health. The CDR3 DNA is TGTGCCAGCAGCTTATGGGGGGCCGGCACTGAAGCTTTCTTT. Encoded protein: CASSLWGAGTEAFF.